A selection of T cell receptor beta chains follows, all from one sample in a study of cytomegalovirus exposure and HLA in healthy donors. Sequencing used immunoSEQ multiplex PCR; TCRdb keeps in-frame clones, though not all of them. The table shows about 100,000 clones, with 78% occurring only once. Source material: PBMCs. These receptors originate from a woman in her sixties or seventies in good health and CMV-seronegative. Both conserved end residues are part of each CDR3. Fields, in order: J gene, D gene, V gene, clone size, CDR3 DNA, CDR3 protein. The D gene is left open where the match is weak. The size field is filled for only some rows; it gives once, few, many or a size class.

TRBJ2-7,.,TRBV27,.,TGTGCCAGCAGTCGGCCGGGGTTCTACGAGCAGTACTTC,CASSRPGFYEQYF
TRBJ1-1,.,TRBV10-3,.,TGTGCCATCAGTGAGTCGGACATCTCAGTGAGAGCTTTCTTT,CAISESDISVRAFF
TRBJ1-4,.,TRBV7-2,.,TGTGCCAGCAGCCTCGAATCGGACAGAAAACTGTTTTTT,CASSLESDRKLFF
TRBJ1-5,.,TRBV19,once,TGTGCCAGTCGCGACGGGACACAGAGGGGCCATCAGCCCCAGCATTTT,CASRDGTQRGHQPQHF
TRBJ2-2,.,TRBV4-3,.,TGCGCCAGCAGCCAAGATCCAACTACCGGGGAGCTGTTTTTT,CASSQDPTTGELFF
TRBJ2-7,TRBD2,TRBV5-4,.,TGTGCCAGCAGCTTCAACCGACTAGCGGGAGAAGACGAGCAGTACTTC,CASSFNRLAGEDEQYF
TRBJ1-2,.,TRBV7-2,.,TGTGCCAGCAGCTTAGCCATAATCCCACAGGCTGGCTACACCTTC,CASSLAIIPQAGYTF
TRBJ1-1,.,TRBV2,.,TGTGCCAGCAGTGAAGCGCTTGCGGGGAGATACACTGAAGCTTTCTTT,CASSEALAGRYTEAFF
TRBJ2-3,.,TRBV6-6,few,TGTGCCAGCAGGTGGGAGCGAGCAGATACGCAGTATTTT,CASRWERADTQYF
TRBJ1-2,TRBD1,TRBV6-5,.,TGTGCCAGCAGTCGCGTCTGGACAGGGGATGGCTACACCTTC,CASSRVWTGDGYTF
TRBJ2-3,TRBD2,TRBV28,.,TGTGCCAGCAGTTTACCTAGCGGGAGTGGTGATACGCAGTATTTT,CASSLPSGSGDTQYF
TRBJ1-2,TRBD1,TRBV6-5,.,TGTGCCAGCAGTTCTCCGGGGACAGGAAGTGGCTACACCTTC,CASSSPGTGSGYTF
TRBJ1-1,TRBD1,TRBV5-1,.,TGCGCCAGCAGCTTGAGATCGCCAGGGGGCTCGATGAACACTGAAGCTTTCTTT,CASSLRSPGGSMNTEAFF
TRBJ2-3,TRBD2,TRBV5-4,.,TGTGCCAGCAACTACCGAGCTAGCGGAGATGATACGCAGTATTTT,CASNYRASGDDTQYF
TRBJ2-1,TRBD2,TRBV5-6,.,TGTGCCAGCAGCTTACTAGCGGGGCGCTACAATGAGCAGTTCTTC,CASSLLAGRYNEQFF
TRBJ2-1,.,TRBV7-9,few,TGTGCCAGCAGCCCCCACGGGGGAAAGCAGTTCTTC,CASSPHGGKQFF
TRBJ1-1,.,TRBV4-1,.,TGCGCCAGCAGCCGAGGGTGGACGGTGAACACTGAAGCTTTCTTT,CASSRGWTVNTEAFF
TRBJ1-1,.,TRBV7-6,.,TGTGCCAGCAGCCGTAATGGCAGGGGGAACACTGAAGCTTTCTTT,CASSRNGRGNTEAFF
TRBJ2-5,.,TRBV9,.,TGTGCCAGCAGCGTTCAGGGGCAGCGGGAGACCCAGTACTTC,CASSVQGQRETQYF
TRBJ2-1,TRBD2,TRBV27,few,TGTGCCAGCAGTACCTTCCGCGGGGGGCTATACAATGAGCAGTTCTTC,CASSTFRGGLYNEQFF
TRBJ1-1,TRBD1,TRBV6-5,.,TGTGCCAGCAGTCGGACAGGGGTGTGGAAGTCAGAAGCTTTCTTT,CASSRTGVWKSEAFF
TRBJ2-1,TRBD2,TRBV10-3,.,TGTGCCATCAGCGGGGGGGCCCTTTTAAATGAGCAGTTCTTC,CAISGGALLNEQFF
TRBJ1-4,.,TRBV7-9,.,TGTGCCAGCAGCTTCGAGGGAACTGAAAAACTGTTTTTT,CASSFEGTEKLFF
TRBJ1-1,.,TRBV2,once,TGTGCCAGTAGGGCAGGGATGAACACTGAAGCTTTCTTT,CASRAGMNTEAFF
TRBJ2-3,.,TRBV6-5,.,TGTGCCAGCAAACAGGGTTACAGCACAGATACGCAGTATTTT,CASKQGYSTDTQYF
TRBJ2-7,TRBD1,TRBV27,.,TGTGCCAGCAGTTTATCGGGGGGCAGGGGGCTTTCCTACGAGCAGTACTTC,CASSLSGGRGLSYEQYF
TRBJ1-2,TRBD1,TRBV9,few,TGTGCCAGCAGCGTAGCCCCAGGGGGGGGCTACACCTTC,CASSVAPGGGYTF
TRBJ2-7,TRBD2,TRBV5-6,.,TGTGCCAGCAGCTTTCGGGGACTAGGCCAACACGAGCAGTACTTC,CASSFRGLGQHEQYF
TRBJ1-1,.,TRBV5-4,.,TGTGCCAGCCGCACGGCGGGGAACACTGAAGCTTTCTTT,CASRTAGNTEAFF
TRBJ1-1,.,TRBV7-6,.,TGTGCCAGCAGCTTAGCGAACAGTCTGAACACTGAAGCTTTCTTT,CASSLANSLNTEAFF
TRBJ1-1,TRBD1,TRBV18,.,TGTGCCAGCTCACCGGGACAGGCGAACACTGAAGCTTTCTTT,CASSPGQANTEAFF
TRBJ2-7,TRBD1,TRBV5-1,.,TGCGCCAGCAGCCAGGGACAGGGTTCAAACGAGCAGTACTTC,CASSQGQGSNEQYF
TRBJ2-1,.,TRBV29-1,few,TGCAGCGTTGATGCTTGGCGGAGCTCCTACAATGAGCAGTTCTTC,CSVDAWRSSYNEQFF
TRBJ2-5,.,TRBV7-2,once,TGTGCCAGCAGCCGCGGGGCGAGAAAGACCCAGTACTTC,CASSRGARKTQYF
TRBJ2-1,TRBD1,TRBV19,.,TGTGCCAGTAGTATGTACCAGGGGGTGATCAATGAGCAGTTCTTC,CASSMYQGVINEQFF
TRBJ1-6,.,TRBV6-5,.,TGTGCCAGCAGTTACGGTGGCACTTCACCCCTCCACTTT,CASSYGGTSPLHF
TRBJ2-2,TRBD2,TRBV7-9,.,TGTGCCAGCAGCGCCCGGGACTACCTGAACACCGGGGAGCTGTTTTTT,CASSARDYLNTGELFF
TRBJ1-5,.,TRBV19,.,TGTGCCAGTAGTAACCGGGGTTTACTGAGGCCCCAGCATTTT,CASSNRGLLRPQHF
TRBJ1-2,TRBD1,TRBV28,once,TGTGCCAGCAGCCCACAGGGGGGCTACACCTTC,CASSPQGGYTF
TRBJ1-1,.,TRBV19,once,TGTGCCAGTATGATTACAGGGAGAAACACTGAAGCTTTCTTT,CASMITGRNTEAFF
TRBJ2-7,.,TRBV6-5,.,TGTGCCAGCAGTTACTCGGGGCACCCGGACTACGAGCAGTACTTC,CASSYSGHPDYEQYF
TRBJ2-5,TRBD2,TRBV27,.,TGTGCCAGCAGCCCCATAGCGGGAGTAGAGACCCAGTACTTC,CASSPIAGVETQYF
TRBJ1-2,.,TRBV9,.,TGTGCCAGCAGCTCAGGGGAGGGTGGCTACACCTTC,CASSSGEGGYTF
TRBJ2-3,.,TRBV2,.,TGTGCCAGCAAGAGGGAGAGTGCGGGAGATACGCAGTATTTT,CASKRESAGDTQYF
TRBJ2-7,TRBD2,TRBV28,once,TGTGCCAGCACCGGACTAGCGGAAACCTACGAGCAGTACTTC,CASTGLAETYEQYF
TRBJ2-7,TRBD2,TRBV28,.,TGTGCCAGCAGCAGGACTAGCGGGAGAAGAGAGCAGTACTTC,CASSRTSGRREQYF
TRBJ1-2,TRBD1,TRBV7-9,.,TGTGCCAGCAGCACCTTAGGACAGGGGCCGACCTATGGCTACACCTTC,CASSTLGQGPTYGYTF
TRBJ2-5,.,TRBV14,.,TGTGCCAGCAGCCAACCCCGGGGGAATCGGAACCAAGAGACCCAGTACTTC,CASSQPRGNRNQETQYF
TRBJ2-5,TRBD1,TRBV25-1,.,TGTGCCAGCAGTGATAGACAGGGCGGTGGGGAGACCCAGTACTTC,CASSDRQGGGETQYF
TRBJ2-7,TRBD2,TRBV7-2,.,TGTGCCAGCAGCTTTGTCACTAGCGGGAACTACGAGCAGTACTTC,CASSFVTSGNYEQYF
TRBJ1-2,.,TRBV7-9,.,TGTGCCAGCAGCCTCCCAACAGGCTATGGCTACACCTTC,CASSLPTGYGYTF
TRBJ2-7,TRBD1,TRBV7-2,.,TGTGCCAGCAGCTTACTCACAGGGGGACCCTACGAGCAGTACTTC,CASSLLTGGPYEQYF
TRBJ2-1,TRBD2,TRBV13,.,TGTGCCAGCAGCCGAAGCGGGAGCTCCTACAATGAGCAGTTCTTC,CASSRSGSSYNEQFF
TRBJ1-2,TRBD1,TRBV9,.,TGTGCCAGCAGCGTAGAGACAGGGGGCGCGGATGGCTACACCTTC,CASSVETGGADGYTF
TRBJ2-4,TRBD2,TRBV5-4,.,TGTGCCAGCAGCTTGATGGGGGGGGGCAAAAACATTCAGTACTTC,CASSLMGGGKNIQYF